This T cell receptor beta chain was identified during a study of T cell responses to AZD1222 COVID-19 vaccine. Repertoires were generated with immunoSEQ multiplex PCR, while TCRdb's copy carries only in-frame clones and drops some. This table has about 140,000 clones, around 90% appearing once. Germline V lookup: CDR1 SGHDT, CDR2 YYEEEE. V lost 2 bases to trimming and J lost 9 bases; unmatched junction nucleotides: 2. The CDR3 runs to 14 residues. Points from the study as a whole: Nearly half of spike-specific TCRs reportedly go after variant regions that carry no mutations. CD4 TCRs linked to vaccination spanned spike, dominating at 160-218 and 743-854. Mostly white British, mostly female donors; authors suggested clonal diversity may be underestimated.

Second doses that came at about 4 or about 12 weeks were put together. Points on this clone: Its cognate antigen is unknown.

This TCR derives from an adult who received the AZD1222 COVID-19 vaccine. The material sequenced was peripheral blood, taken 28 days after the second AZD1222 dose. The chain uses TRBV5-6 and TRBJ2-2; 12 bases are a match to TRBD2. This chain's CDR3 is CASSLLAGGRELFF. Written as DNA, the CDR3 is TGTGCCAGCAGCTTACTAGCGGGAGGTCGGGAGCTGTTTTTT.